The clone carrying this T cell receptor (beta chain) was counted a single time. Germline values: CDR1 SEHNR, CDR2 FQNEAQ (reference sequence). The CDR3 has 16 residues. The junction had 10 bases not matched to a gene; V was cut back by 1 base and J by 5 bases. The table came from immunoSEQ multiplex PCR; TCRdb's copy has only in-frame clones and leaves some out. The table lists about 660,000 clones, roughly 86% of them singletons. This specimen belongs to a study of shared T cell receptors in the human thymus. These data are also associated with another study on human thymus T cells. This second study says: The donor group consisted of healthy Finnish infants who were having corrective surgery for congenital heart defects. Resected material from corrective heart surgery provided the thymus tissue analysed. The authors found apparently biased V and J gene usage in thymic and blood repertoires. Thymic repertoires of unrelated individuals were reported in related research to overlap highly.

This TCR came from a boy younger than two with a congenital heart defect. Sequencing used thymocytes. The J gene is TRBJ2-5, the V gene TRBV7-9, with 7 bases lining up with TRBD1. The CDR3 DNA reads TGTGCCAGCAGCTTAGATCCGGGGACAGAGAAGGAGACCCAGTACTTC. It specifies CASSLDPGTEKETQYF.